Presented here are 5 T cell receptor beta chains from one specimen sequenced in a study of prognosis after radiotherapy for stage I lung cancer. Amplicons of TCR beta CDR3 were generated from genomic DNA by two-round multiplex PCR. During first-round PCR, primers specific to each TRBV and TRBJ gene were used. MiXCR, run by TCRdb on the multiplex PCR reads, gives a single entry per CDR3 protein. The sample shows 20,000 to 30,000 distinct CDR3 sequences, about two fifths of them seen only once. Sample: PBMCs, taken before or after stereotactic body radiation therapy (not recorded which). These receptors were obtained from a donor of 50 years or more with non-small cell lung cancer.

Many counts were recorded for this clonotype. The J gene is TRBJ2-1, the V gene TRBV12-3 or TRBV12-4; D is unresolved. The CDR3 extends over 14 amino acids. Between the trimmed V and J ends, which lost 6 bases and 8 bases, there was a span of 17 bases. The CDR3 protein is CASSSSTNKDEQFF. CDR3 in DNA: TGTGCCAGCAGCTCGTCCACTAATAAGGATGAGCAGTTCTTC.

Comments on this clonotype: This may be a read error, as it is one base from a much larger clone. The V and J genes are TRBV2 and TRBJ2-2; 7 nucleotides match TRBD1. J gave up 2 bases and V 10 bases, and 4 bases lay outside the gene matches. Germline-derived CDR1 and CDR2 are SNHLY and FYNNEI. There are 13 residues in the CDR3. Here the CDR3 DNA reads TGTGCCATGGGACAGAGTAACACCGGGGAGCTGTTTTTT. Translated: CAMGQSNTGELFF. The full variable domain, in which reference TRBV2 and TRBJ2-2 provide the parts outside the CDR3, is EPEVTQTPSHQVTQMGQEVILRCVPISNHLYFYWYRQILGQKVEFLVSFYNNEISEKSEIFDDQFSVERPDGSNFTLKIRSTKLEDSAMYFCAMGQSNTGELFFGEGSRLTVL.

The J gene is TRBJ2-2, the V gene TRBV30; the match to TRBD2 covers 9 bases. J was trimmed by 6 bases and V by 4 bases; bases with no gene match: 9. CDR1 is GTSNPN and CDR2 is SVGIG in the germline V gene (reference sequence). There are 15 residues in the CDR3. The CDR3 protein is CAWNLGASGAGELFF. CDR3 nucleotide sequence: TGTGCCTGGAACTTAGGGGCTAGCGGGGCCGGGGAGCTGTTTTTT.

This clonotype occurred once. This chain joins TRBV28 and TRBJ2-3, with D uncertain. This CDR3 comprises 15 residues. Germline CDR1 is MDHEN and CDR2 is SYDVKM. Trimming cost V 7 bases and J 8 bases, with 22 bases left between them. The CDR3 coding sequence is TGTGCCAGCATACTACCGGGCCCCCCGACGTGTACGCAGTATTTT. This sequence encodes CASILPGPPTCTQYF.

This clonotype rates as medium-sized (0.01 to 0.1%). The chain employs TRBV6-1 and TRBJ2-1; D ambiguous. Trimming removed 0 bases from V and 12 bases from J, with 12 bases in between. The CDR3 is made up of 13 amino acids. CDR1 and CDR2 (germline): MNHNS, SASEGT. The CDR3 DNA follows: TGTGCCAGCAGTGAAGCGCAAAATGGGCTGCAGTTCTTC. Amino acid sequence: CASSEAQNGLQFF.